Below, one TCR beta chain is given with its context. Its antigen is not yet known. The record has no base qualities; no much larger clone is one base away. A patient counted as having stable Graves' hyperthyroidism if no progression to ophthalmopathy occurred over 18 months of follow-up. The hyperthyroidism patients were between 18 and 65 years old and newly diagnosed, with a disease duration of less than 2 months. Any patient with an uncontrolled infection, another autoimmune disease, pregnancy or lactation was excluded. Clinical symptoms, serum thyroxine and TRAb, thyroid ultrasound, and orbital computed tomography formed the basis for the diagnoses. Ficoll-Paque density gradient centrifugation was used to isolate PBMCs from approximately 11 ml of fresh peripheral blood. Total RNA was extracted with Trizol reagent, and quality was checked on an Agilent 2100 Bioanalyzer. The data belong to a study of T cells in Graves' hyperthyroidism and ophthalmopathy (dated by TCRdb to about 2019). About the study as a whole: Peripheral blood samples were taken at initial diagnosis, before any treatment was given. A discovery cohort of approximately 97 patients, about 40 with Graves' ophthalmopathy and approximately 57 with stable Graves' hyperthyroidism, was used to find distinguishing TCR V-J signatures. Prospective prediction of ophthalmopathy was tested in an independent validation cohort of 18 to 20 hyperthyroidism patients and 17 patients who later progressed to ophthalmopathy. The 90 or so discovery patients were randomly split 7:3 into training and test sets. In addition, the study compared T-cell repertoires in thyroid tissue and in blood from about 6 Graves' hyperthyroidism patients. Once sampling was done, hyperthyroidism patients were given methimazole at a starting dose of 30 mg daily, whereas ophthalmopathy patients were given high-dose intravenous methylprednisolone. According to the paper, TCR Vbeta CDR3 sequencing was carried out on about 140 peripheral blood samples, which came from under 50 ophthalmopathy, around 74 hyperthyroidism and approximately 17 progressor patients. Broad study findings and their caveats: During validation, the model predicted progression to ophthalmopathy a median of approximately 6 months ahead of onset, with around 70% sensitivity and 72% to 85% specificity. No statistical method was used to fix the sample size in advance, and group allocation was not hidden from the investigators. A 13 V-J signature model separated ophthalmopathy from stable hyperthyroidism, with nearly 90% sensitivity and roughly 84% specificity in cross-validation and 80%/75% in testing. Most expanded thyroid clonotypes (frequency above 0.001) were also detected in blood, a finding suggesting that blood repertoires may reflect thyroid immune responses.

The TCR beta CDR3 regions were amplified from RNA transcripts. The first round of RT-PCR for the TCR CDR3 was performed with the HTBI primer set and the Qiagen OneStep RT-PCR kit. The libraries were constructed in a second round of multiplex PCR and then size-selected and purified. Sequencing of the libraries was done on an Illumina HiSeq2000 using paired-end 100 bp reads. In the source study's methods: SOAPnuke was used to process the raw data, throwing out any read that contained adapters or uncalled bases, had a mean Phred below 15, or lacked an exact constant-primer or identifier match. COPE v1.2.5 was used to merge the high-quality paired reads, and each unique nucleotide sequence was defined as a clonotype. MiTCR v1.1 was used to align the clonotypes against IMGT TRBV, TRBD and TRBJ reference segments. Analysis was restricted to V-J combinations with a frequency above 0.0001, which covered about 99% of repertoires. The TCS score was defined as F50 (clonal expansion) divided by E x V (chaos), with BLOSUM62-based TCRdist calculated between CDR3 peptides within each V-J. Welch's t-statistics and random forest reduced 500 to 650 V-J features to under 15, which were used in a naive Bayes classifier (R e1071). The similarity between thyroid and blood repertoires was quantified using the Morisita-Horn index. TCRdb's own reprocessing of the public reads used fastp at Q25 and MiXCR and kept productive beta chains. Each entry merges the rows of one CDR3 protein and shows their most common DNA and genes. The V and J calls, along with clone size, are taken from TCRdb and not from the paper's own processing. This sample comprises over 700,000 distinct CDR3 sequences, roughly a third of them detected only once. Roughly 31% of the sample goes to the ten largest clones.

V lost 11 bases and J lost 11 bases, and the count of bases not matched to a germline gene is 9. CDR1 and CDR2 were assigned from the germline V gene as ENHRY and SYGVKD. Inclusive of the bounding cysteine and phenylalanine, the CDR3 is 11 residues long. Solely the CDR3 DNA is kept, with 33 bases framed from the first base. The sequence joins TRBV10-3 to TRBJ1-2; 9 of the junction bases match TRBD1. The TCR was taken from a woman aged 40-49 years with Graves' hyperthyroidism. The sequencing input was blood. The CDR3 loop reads CASIPGQGYTF. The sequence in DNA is TGTGCCTCAATACCGGGACAGGGATACACCTTC.